This T cell receptor (beta chain) derives from a study of blood T cells in healthy people across ages. The study, taken as a whole, reports: Estimated diversity that came from one million T cells was considered an underestimate. A roughly linear fall in TCR beta diversity per million T cells was seen with increasing age.

Healthy individuals of Caucasian origin from Russia, aged about 6 to 95, served as donors. A second PCR of roughly 7 to 11 cycles used a sample-barcoded 5' primer and a J-beta primer mix. Each cDNA molecule was tagged by a template-switch adaptor that had 12 random nucleotides. In TCRdb, the 5' RACE reads were re-called with MiXCR into one record per CDR3 protein. The sample has approximately 1.5 million distinct CDR3 sequences; roughly 43% are singletons. With respect to this clonotype: Its antigen is not identified.

Sequenced input: blood. This receptor was taken from a young woman in good health.

The CDR3 loop reads CASITGAGTEAFF. The CDR3 DNA is TGTGCCAGTATAACAGGGGCTGGCACTGAAGCTTTCTTT. The chain links TRBV2 to TRBJ1-1; 7 nucleotides line up with TRBD1. Germline lookup yields CDR1 SNHLY and CDR2 FYNNEI. The J segment lost 4 bases and the V segment lost 9 bases, leaving 8 bases of the junction unmatched. This CDR3 is 13 amino acids long.